The clone carrying this T cell receptor beta chain was detected only a few times. What it binds is not known. This entry comes from a study of early T cells in non-severe SARS-CoV-2 infection. Across the study: RNA in bulk from unsorted whole blood was sequenced, and chains were unpaired.

V lost 4 bases and J 10 bases, leaving 11 bases between the germline ends. The germline V gene encodes CDR1 SGDLS and CDR2 YYNGEE. The length of the CDR3 is 11 residues. Study-wide results and limits: Matching with VDJdb favored anti-spike CD8 responses (missing private and CD4 specificities).

Each single cDNA molecule received a unique molecular identifier. One entry per CDR3 protein results from TCRdb running MiXCR on the 5' RACE reads. The table shows under 95,000 distinct CDR3 sequences, with less than 15% occurring only once. Sequenced material: whole blood. J is TRBJ1-2 and V is TRBV9; no clear D. The sequence derives from an adult who was a healthcare worker with PCR-confirmed SARS-CoV-2 infection or an uninfected control (not recorded which). The DNA of the CDR3 is TGTGCCAGCAGCACTTTTTGGGACTACACCTTC. It yields the protein CASSTFWDYTF.